Following are 5 T cell receptor beta chains from one sample sequenced in a study of cytomegalovirus exposure and HLA in healthy donors. Both 60 Vbeta primers and 13 Jbeta primers went into the PCR. Some clones are missing from TCRdb's copy, which holds only in-frame ones; the method was immunoSEQ multiplex PCR. The sample has around 94,000 clones; about three quarters are singletons. The sample was PBMCs. These TCRs come from a male donor in good health and CMV-seropositive.

The chain combines TRBV5-4 with TRBJ1-1, with D perhaps TRBD1 (6 bases). Germline CDR1 reads SGHNT; CDR2 reads YYREEE (reference sequence). The CDR3 totals 15 residues. Trimming stripped 4 bases from V and 4 bases from J, with 17 bases between. The CDR3 sequence: CASSPREGVGTEAFF. The CDR3 nucleotides read TGTGCCAGCAGCCCGCGGGAGGGGGTGGGCACTGAAGCTTTCTTT.

This clone was recorded at least ten times. V usage is TRBV4-1 and J usage is TRBJ1-1, with 9 nucleotides matching TRBD1. V shed 4 bases and J 4 bases; nucleotides not matched to a gene: 13. Germline V lookup: CDR1 MGHRA, CDR2 YSYEKL. This CDR3 has 17 amino acids. The CDR3 sequence: CASSPQTGGFRGTEAFF. The CDR3 DNA is TGCGCCAGCAGCCCCCAAACAGGGGGCTTTCGCGGCACTGAAGCTTTCTTT.

This clone was observed a few times. The chain combines TRBV5-1 with TRBJ1-3, with unresolved D. Per the germline V gene, CDR1 is SGHRS and CDR2 is YFSETQ. The CDR3 loop spans 11 amino acids. The ends were cut back, 2 bases at V and 7 bases at J, with 4 bases in the middle. CDR3 residues: CASSFQNTIYF. DNA of the CDR3: TGCGCCAGCAGCTTTCAGAACACCATATATTTT.

The rearrangement links TRBV6-5 to TRBJ1-2; D gene ambiguous. The length of the CDR3 is 11 residues. The germline gives CDR1 MNHEY, CDR2 SVGAGI. Deletions cut 5 bases from V and 6 bases from J, with 7 bases between. This CDR3 is CASSTADGYTF. In DNA form, the CDR3 reads TGTGCCAGCAGTACTGCTGATGGCTACACCTTC.

The chain couples TRBV19 to TRBJ2-2; TRBD2 might be the D (6 bases). The CDR3 is made up of 15 amino acids. Trimming cost V 3 bases and J 2 bases, with 10 bases left between them. Germline CDR1 LNHDA, CDR2 SQIVND (reference sequence). CDR3 bases: TGTGCCAGTAGTATTACGGGGGTAAACACCGGGGAGCTGTTTTTT. Amino acids: CASSITGVNTGELFF.